The clone carrying this T cell receptor (beta chain) was seen a handful of times. This CDR3 region has 12 residues. The V and J ends lost 9 bases and 3 bases respectively, with 7 bases between them. Per the germline V gene, CDR1 is KGHDR and CDR2 is SFDVKD. This record comes from a study of regulatory T cells in long-lasting Graves disease. Documented time point: persistent/refractory GD, antithyroid drugs over 5 years with positive TRAb. The TCR library was prepared using RNA isolated from PBMCs. The authors built TCR beta libraries using iRepertoire HTBI primers and Arm-PCR of CDR3 regions. TCRdb fed the multiplex PCR reads into MiXCR, producing one record per CDR3 protein. The sample lists some 340,000 distinct CDR3 sequences, roughly 25% occurring once.

The rearrangement links TRBV24-1 to TRBJ2-2, with D uncertain. The sample in question was peripheral blood mononuclear cells (PBMCs), obtained when the disease was refractory, from a patient treated with antithyroid drugs. The TCR sequence derives from a woman aged 40 to 55 with Graves disease. CDR3 sequence reads: CATGKYTGELFF. The CDR3 region has the DNA TGTGCCACCGGAAAATACACCGGGGAGCTGTTTTTT.